Below, 18 T cell receptor beta chains from the same sample are listed, as sequenced in a study of beta chain features in type 1 diabetes. Whole-study findings and limits: All four CD4+ subsets from Type 1 diabetes patients carried moderately but significantly shorter TCRB CDR3s.

Expressed TCRB transcripts were sequenced because the entire RNA isolate underwent reverse transcription. Repertoires were generated with immunoSEQ multiplex PCR, while TCRdb's copy carries only in-frame clones and drops some. The data show 600,000 or so clones, 11% to 15% seen once. These receptors lack a known antigen. The sample comprised naive CD4+ T cells from blood. These TCRs come from a man younger than 35 with type 1 diabetes.

Note on this clone: Different DNA sequences within this sample yield the same CDR3. This rearrangement joins TRBV11-3 to TRBJ2-1, with D perhaps given as TRBD1 or TRBD2 (5 bases each). CDR1 and CDR2 (germline): SGHNT, YENEEA. The V end lost 5 bases, the J end lost 0 bases, and 8 bases lay between the germline ends. The length of the CDR3 is 14 residues. CDR3 sequence reads: CASSPGTSYNEQFF. CDR3 coding DNA: TGTGCCAGCAGCCCCGGGACCTCCTACAATGAGCAGTTCTTC. Looking up the rest from reference TRBV11-3 and TRBJ2-1 gives the full variable domain: EAGVVQSPRYKIIEKKQPVAFWCNPISGHNTLYWYLQNLGQGPELLIRYENEEAVDDSQLPKDRFSAERLKGVDSTLKIQPAELGDSAVYLCASSPGTSYNEQFFGPGTRLTVL.

The V call is TRBV14, the J call TRBJ2-1; TRBD2 matches at 7 bases. CDR1 is SGHDN, CDR2 FVKESK, per germline. The CDR3 has 14 amino acids. V was clipped by 5 bases and J by 4 bases; unmatched bases: 5. The CDR3 loop reads CASSTRDYYNEQFF. DNA for the CDR3: TGTGCCAGCAGCACCCGGGACTATTACAATGAGCAGTTCTTC.

A note on this clone: The same CDR3 also results from other DNA sequences found in this sample. The CDR3 coding sequence is TGTGCCAGCTCGCCCGGGACTAGCGGAACCTACGAGCAGTACTTC. Translation: CASSPGTSGTYEQYF. V gene TRBV18 combines with J gene TRBJ2-7; 11 positions agree with TRBD2. Germline CDR1 reads KGHSH; CDR2 reads LQKENI. V gave up 6 bases and J gave up 2 bases; unmatched junction bases: 6. The CDR3 spans 15 residues.

The sample holds a few counts of this clone. This chain links TRBV30 with TRBJ2-5; 9 nucleotides line up with TRBD1. Germline CDR1 and CDR2: GTSNPN and SVGIG (reference sequence). This CDR3 spans 16 amino acids. V trimming: 1 base; J trimming: 1 base; junction bases outside the gene matches: 7. CDR3 DNA sequence: TGTGCCTGGAGTGCGATTGGGACAGGGCTCCAAGAGACCCAGTACTTC. Protein sequence: CAWSAIGTGLQETQYF.

The rearrangement links TRBV5-4 to TRBJ2-3; D is undetermined. This CDR3 contains 11 residues. Germline assignment: CDR1 SGHNT and CDR2 YYREEE (reference sequence). The V end was cut by 0 bases, the J end by 6 bases, with 2 bases between. CDR3 in DNA: TGTGCCAGCAGCTTGGGCGATACGCAGTATTTT. Translation gives CASSLGDTQYF.

The chain employs TRBV27 and TRBJ2-4, with D unclear. The germline V gene has CDR1 MNHEY and CDR2 SMNVEV (reference sequence). Trimming took 6 bases from V and 6 from J, leaving 15 bases between them. This CDR3 contains 14 residues. The CDR3 spells CASSLVGRPNIQYF. CDR3 coding DNA: TGTGCCAGCAGCTTAGTCGGACGTCCAAACATTCAGTACTTC.

V usage is TRBV7-2 and J usage is TRBJ2-1; unclear D gene. The length of the CDR3 is 16 residues. Germline lookup yields CDR1 SGHTA and CDR2 FQGNSA. V gave up 0 bases and J gave up 8 bases, with 17 bases separating them. The CDR3 bases are TGTGCCAGCAGCTTAGCGCCAGCCTCCCGAGGTGATGAGCAGTTCTTC. Translation: CASSLAPASRGDEQFF. Full variable domain (outside the CDR3, taken from reference TRBV7-2 and TRBJ2-1): GAGVSQSPSNKVTEKGKDVELRCDPISGHTALYWYRQSLGQGLEFLIYFQGNSAPDKSGLPSDRFSAERTGGSVSTLTIQRTQQEDSAVYLCASSLAPASRGDEQFFGPGTRLTVL.

This clone has more than one count but fewer than ten. This chain connects TRBV11-3 to TRBJ2-1; D is ambiguous. Germline assignment: CDR1 SGHNT and CDR2 YENEEA. The CDR3 sequence is 14 residues long. Trimming shortened V by 4 bases and J by 10 bases, and 17 bases separated the two germline ends. CDR3 nucleotide sequence: TGTGCCAGCAGCTCGAGATCAAAGCCGGAGGAGCAGTTCTTC. The encoded protein is CASSSRSKPEEQFF.

The table lists this clone with a few counts. The J gene is TRBJ1-5, the V gene TRBV27; D might be TRBD1 (6 bases). V was pared by 4 bases and J by 4 bases, with 20 bases between. Looked up from germline, CDR1 is MNHEY and CDR2 is SMNVEV (reference sequence). The CDR3 has 17 amino acids. The CDR3 protein is CASSSVPRTGLNQPQHF. The DNA for the CDR3 is TGTGCCAGCAGTTCCGTACCGAGAACAGGGCTGAATCAGCCCCAGCATTTT.

In its sample, this clone was seen a few times. The rearrangement links TRBV7-2 to TRBJ2-1, with TRBD2 matching over 12 bases. The CDR3 contains 17 residues. J gave up 2 bases and V 5 bases, and 7 bases lay outside the gene matches. From germline, CDR1 is SGHTA and CDR2 FQGNSA. The CDR3 here is CASSALAGGPPYNEQFF. CDR3 nucleotides: TGTGCCAGCAGCGCACTAGCGGGGGGACCTCCCTACAATGAGCAGTTCTTC.

This clone was counted only a few times. V gene TRBV9 combines with J gene TRBJ2-5; 10 bases fit TRBD2. Germline assignment: CDR1 SGDLS and CDR2 YYNGEE. CDR3 length: 14 amino acids. Germline trimming cut 3 bases from V and 2 bases from J; bases unmatched to any gene: 1. For the CDR3, the DNA is TGTGCCAGCAGCGGGGGACTAGCGCAAGAGACCCAGTACTTC. This sequence encodes CASSGGLAQETQYF.

This clone came up a few times. This sequence joins TRBV7-2 and TRBJ2-3; the match to TRBD2 covers 8 bases. V lost 7 bases, J lost 4 bases, and 4 bases stayed unmatched. The germline gives CDR1 SGHTA, CDR2 FQGNSA. The CDR3 loop spans 13 amino acids. CDR3 nucleotide sequence: TGTGCCAGCATCGCAGCGGGAGCAGATACGCAGTATTTT. The encoded protein is CASIAAGADTQYF.

The V and J genes are TRBV9 and TRBJ2-4; 7 bases agree with TRBD2. Trimming at V came to 0 bases and at J to 8 bases, leaving 8 bases not matched to a gene. CDR3 length: 15 amino acids. Per germline, CDR1 SGDLS and CDR2 YYNGEE. The CDR3 DNA reads TGTGCCAGCAGCGTAGGCGGGAGAGGGCTAGACATTCAGTACTTC. Amino acids: CASSVGGRGLDIQYF.

In its sample, this clone was seen a few times. This chain connects TRBV19 to TRBJ2-5; unclear D gene. The CDR3 has 14 amino acids. Germline lookup yields CDR1 LNHDA and CDR2 SQIVND (reference sequence). The V end was cut by 3 bases, the J end by 0 bases, with 8 bases between. CDR3 coding DNA: TGTGCCAGTAGTATTGGCACCCACCAAGAGACCCAGTACTTC. Translated: CASSIGTHQETQYF.

The V call is TRBV15, the J call TRBJ1-5; a weak D match, TRBD1 (5 bases). This CDR3 is built from 14 residues. The germline V gene has CDR1 LNHNV and CDR2 YYDKDF (reference sequence). Deletions cut 3 bases from V and 4 bases from J, with 10 bases between. CDR3 protein: CATSSTGWNQPQHF. CDR3 bases: TGTGCCACCAGCAGTACAGGTTGGAATCAGCCCCAGCATTTT.

The chain links TRBV30 to TRBJ2-7; D perhaps matches TRBD1 (6 bases). With 4 bases removed from V and 6 bases from J, the gap between germline ends came to 16 bases. The CDR3 loop spans 13 amino acids. CDR1 is GTSNPN, CDR2 SVGIG, per germline (reference sequence). The DNA of the CDR3 is TGTGCCTGGATCGGCAGGGGAGAGATCGAGCAGTACTTC. Protein: CAWIGRGEIEQYF.

This clone was recorded a few times. The genes are TRBV16 and TRBJ2-7; D uncertain. The CDR3 spans 11 residues. Germline values: CDR1 KGHSY, CDR2 FQNENV. V was cut by 2 bases and J by 5 bases, with 4 bases left in between. CDR3 nucleotide sequence: TGTGCCAGCAGCCAACGGGACGAGCAGTACTTC. It translates to CASSQRDEQYF.

V usage is TRBV19 and J usage is TRBJ1-2; weak D call: TRBD1 (5 bases). V was trimmed by 5 bases and J by 2 bases, leaving 12 bases between them. Germline V gene lookup returns CDR1 LNHDA and CDR2 SQIVND (reference sequence). The CDR3 has 14 residues. CDR3 residues: CASSLDNYNYGYTF. Here the CDR3 DNA reads TGTGCCAGTAGTTTGGACAACTACAACTATGGCTACACCTTC.